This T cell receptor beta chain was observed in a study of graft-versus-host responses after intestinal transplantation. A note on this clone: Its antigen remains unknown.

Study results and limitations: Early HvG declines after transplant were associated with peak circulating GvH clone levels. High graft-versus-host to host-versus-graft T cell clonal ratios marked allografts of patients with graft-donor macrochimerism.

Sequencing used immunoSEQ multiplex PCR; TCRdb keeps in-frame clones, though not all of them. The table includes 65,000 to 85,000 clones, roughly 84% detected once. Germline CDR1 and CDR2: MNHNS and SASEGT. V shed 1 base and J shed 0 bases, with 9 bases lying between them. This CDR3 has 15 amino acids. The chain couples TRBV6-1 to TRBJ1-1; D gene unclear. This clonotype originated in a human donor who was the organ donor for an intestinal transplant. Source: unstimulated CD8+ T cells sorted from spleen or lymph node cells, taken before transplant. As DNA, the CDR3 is TGTGCCAGCAGTGAAGTCTGGGGTATGAACACTGAAGCTTTCTTT. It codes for CASSEVWGMNTEAFF.